Each of the 2 T cell receptor beta chains below was sequenced from the same sample in a study of regulatory T cells in long-lasting Graves disease (dated by TCRdb to the early 2020s). What the time point label conveys for this sample: newly diagnosed GD, antithyroid drugs for less than 3 months. For both TCR sequencing and RNA sequencing, RNA was extracted from PBMCs in TRIzol. Library construction relied on multiplex PCR. TCRdb shows the sequencer as Illumina HiSeq 4000. To build TCR beta libraries, CDR3 regions were amplified by Arm-PCR using iRepertoire HTBI primers. In-frame beta chains were kept once TCRdb had trimmed the public reads at Q25 with fastp and called clones with MiXCR. Under each unique CDR3 protein, matching rows form one entry showing the most common genes and DNA. For this sample there are 400,000 to 500,000 distinct CDR3 sequences; roughly 15% appear just once. The ten largest account for 20% to 25% of the sample.

These data were also reused for a study on T cells in Graves' hyperthyroidism and ophthalmopathy.

Sequences were derived from peripheral blood mononuclear cells (PBMCs), sampled at new diagnosis, from a patient treated with antithyroid drugs. These receptors all stem from a woman under 30 with Graves disease. Donor details come from another sample of the same person, matched by shared clones.

The gene calls are TRBV6-5 and TRBJ2-1, with D unresolved. Germline CDR1 MNHEY, CDR2 SVGAGI. The CDR3 is made up of 14 amino acids. Trimming removed 3 bases from V and 0 bases from J, with 6 bases in between. The CDR3 nucleotides read TGTGCCAGCAGTTATACTCCCTCCTACAATGAGCAGTTCTTC. Residues: CASSYTPSYNEQFF.

The rearrangement links TRBV9 to TRBJ1-2; D remains ambiguous. CDR3 size: 13 residues. CDR1 and CDR2 from the germline V gene are SGDLS and YYNGEE. The V and J ends lost 4 bases and 8 bases respectively, with 15 bases between them. CDR3 residues: CASSQDSTGGYTF. CDR3 in DNA: TGTGCCAGCAGCCAGGACTCCACCGGGGGCTACACCTTC.